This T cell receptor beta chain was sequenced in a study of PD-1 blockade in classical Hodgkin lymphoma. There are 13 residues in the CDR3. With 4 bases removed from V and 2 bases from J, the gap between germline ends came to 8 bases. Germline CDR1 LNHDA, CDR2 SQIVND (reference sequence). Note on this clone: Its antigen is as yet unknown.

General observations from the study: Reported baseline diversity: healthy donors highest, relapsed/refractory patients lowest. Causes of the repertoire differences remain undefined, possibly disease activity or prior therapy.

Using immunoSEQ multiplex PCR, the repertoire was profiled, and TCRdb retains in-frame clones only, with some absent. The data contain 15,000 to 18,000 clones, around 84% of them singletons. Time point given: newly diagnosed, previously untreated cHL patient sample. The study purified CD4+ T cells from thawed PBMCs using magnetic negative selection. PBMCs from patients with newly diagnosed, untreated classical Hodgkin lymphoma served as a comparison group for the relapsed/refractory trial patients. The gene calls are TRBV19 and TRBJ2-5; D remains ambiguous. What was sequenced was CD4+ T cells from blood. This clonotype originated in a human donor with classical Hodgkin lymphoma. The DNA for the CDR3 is TGTGCCAGTAGTAATTCGAGACAAGAGACCCAGTACTTC. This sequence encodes CASSNSRQETQYF.